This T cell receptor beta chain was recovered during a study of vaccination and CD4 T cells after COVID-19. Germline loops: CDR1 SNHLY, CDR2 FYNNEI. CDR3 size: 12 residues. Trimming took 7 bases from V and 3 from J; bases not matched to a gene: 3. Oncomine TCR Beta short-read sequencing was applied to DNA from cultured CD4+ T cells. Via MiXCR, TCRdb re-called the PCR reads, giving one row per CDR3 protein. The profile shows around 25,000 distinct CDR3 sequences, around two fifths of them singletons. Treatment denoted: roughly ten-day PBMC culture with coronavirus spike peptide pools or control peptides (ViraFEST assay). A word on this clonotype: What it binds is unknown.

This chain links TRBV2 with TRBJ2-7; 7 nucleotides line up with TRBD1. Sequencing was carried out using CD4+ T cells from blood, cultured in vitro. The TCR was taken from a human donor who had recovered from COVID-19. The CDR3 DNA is TGTGCCAGCAACTGGGACAGCTACGAGCAGTACTTC. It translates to CASNWDSYEQYF.